The next 9 T cell receptor beta chains were all read from a single sample in a study of blood T cell repertoires in COVID-19. The assay was immunoSEQ multiplex PCR, and TCRdb's table has in-frame clones only and misses some. Altogether more than 100,000 clones are present, 82% being singletons, with the ten largest covering approximately 5%. The sequencing input was peripheral blood. The source is a woman in her seventies with acute or convalescent COVID-19.

This chain uses TRBV7-2 with TRBJ1-2, with TRBD1 identical over 9 bases. Germline V gene data show CDR1 as SGHTA and CDR2 as FQGNSA. V lost 5 bases and J lost 6; bases outside the gene matches: 7. This CDR3 is built from 14 residues. The DNA of the CDR3 is TGTGCCAGCAGCCTGGGACAGGGCGGGCATGGCTACACCTTC. Translated: CASSLGQGGHGYTF.

This clone was observed a handful of times. This chain joins TRBV6-2 or TRBV6-3 and TRBJ2-2, with 7 bases that match TRBD1. Germline V gene data show CDR1 as MNHEY and CDR2 as SVGEGT. The CDR3 consists of 17 residues. The V and J ends lost 2 bases and 0 bases, in that order; junction bases with no gene match: 6. This chain's CDR3 is CASSYLQGRSNTGELFF. The CDR3 nucleotides are TGTGCCAGCAGTTACCTACAGGGGCGCTCGAACACCGGGGAGCTGTTTTTT.

V is TRBV30 and J is TRBJ2-7; 7 bases are shared with TRBD2. J was trimmed by 2 bases and V by 0 bases; bases with no gene match: 4. The length of the CDR3 is 14 residues. Germline V CDR1 and CDR2: GTSNPN, SVGIG (reference sequence). The CDR3: CAWSVLGRAYEQYF. The CDR3 nucleotides are TGTGCCTGGAGTGTACTGGGGAGGGCCTACGAGCAGTACTTC.

This clone is a singleton in its sample. This chain connects TRBV7-6 to TRBJ2-7; 9 bases agree with TRBD1. This CDR3 comprises 15 residues. Trimming took 5 bases from V and 0 from J; bases not matched to a gene: 5. The germline V gene encodes CDR1 SGHVS and CDR2 FNYEAQ. CDR3 residues: CASSPGQGSSYEQYF. The CDR3 DNA sequence: TGTGCCAGCAGCCCCGGACAGGGGAGCTCCTACGAGCAGTACTTC.

This chain connects TRBV24-1 to TRBJ2-3; D not resolved. The length of the CDR3 is 16 residues. Trimming took 3 bases from V and 1 from J, leaving 13 bases between them. Germline V gene lookup returns CDR1 KGHDR and CDR2 SFDVKD. The chain's CDR3 is CATSDPASMGTDTQYF. The CDR3 DNA sequence: TGTGCCACCAGTGATCCTGCCAGTATGGGCACAGATACGCAGTATTTT.

This chain links TRBV4-3 with TRBJ1-2; D perhaps matches TRBD1 (5 bases). The length of the CDR3 is 15 residues. Germline V CDR1 and CDR2: LGHNA, YSLEER. V gave up 0 bases and J gave up 3 bases, with 11 bases separating them. CDR3 region: CASSQDGRGDYGYTF. As DNA, the CDR3 is TGCGCCAGCAGCCAAGATGGGAGGGGCGACTATGGCTACACCTTC.

The chain links TRBV14 to TRBJ1-2, with 7 bases that match TRBD1. CDR1 and CDR2 from the germline V gene are SGHDN and FVKESK. CDR3 size: 14 residues. V was pared by 1 base and J by 4 bases, with 3 bases of the junction left unmatched. This CDR3 is CASSQVQGPYGYTF. The CDR3 nucleotides read TGTGCCAGCAGCCAAGTACAGGGGCCCTATGGCTACACCTTC.

The gene calls are TRBV6-5 and TRBJ1-3, with a possible D match to TRBD1 (6 bases). V shed 2 bases and J shed 2 bases, with 7 bases lying between them. There are 14 residues in the CDR3. Germline loops: CDR1 MNHEY, CDR2 SVGAGI. CDR3 loop: CASSYPGAGNTIYF. For the CDR3, the DNA is TGTGCCAGCAGTTACCCAGGGGCTGGAAACACCATATATTTT.

The V gene is TRBV3-1 (or the pseudogene TRBV3-2), the J gene TRBJ2-1; TRBD2 agrees at 7 bases. Losses at the gene ends were 7 bases for V and 2 bases for J; bases not matched to a gene: 8. The germline gives CDR1 LGHDT, CDR2 YNNKEL (reference sequence). This CDR3 comprises 15 residues. The CDR3 reads CASMEQRGPYNEQFF. CDR3 coding DNA: TGTGCCAGCATGGAGCAGCGGGGCCCCTACAATGAGCAGTTCTTC.